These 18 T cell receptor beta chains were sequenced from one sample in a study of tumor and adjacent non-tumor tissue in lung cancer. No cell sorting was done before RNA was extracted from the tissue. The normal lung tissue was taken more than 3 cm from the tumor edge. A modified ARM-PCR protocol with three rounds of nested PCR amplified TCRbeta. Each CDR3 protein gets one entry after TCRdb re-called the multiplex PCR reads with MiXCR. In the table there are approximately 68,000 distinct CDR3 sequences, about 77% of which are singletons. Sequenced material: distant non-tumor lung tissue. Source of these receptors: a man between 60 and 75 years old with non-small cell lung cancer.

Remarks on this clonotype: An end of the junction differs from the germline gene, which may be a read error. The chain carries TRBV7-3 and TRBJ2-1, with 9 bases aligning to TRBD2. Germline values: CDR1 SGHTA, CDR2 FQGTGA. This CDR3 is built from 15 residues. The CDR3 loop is CTSSHSGSSYNEQFF. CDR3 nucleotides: TGTACCAGCAGCCATAGCGGGAGCTCCTACAATGAACAGTTCTTC.

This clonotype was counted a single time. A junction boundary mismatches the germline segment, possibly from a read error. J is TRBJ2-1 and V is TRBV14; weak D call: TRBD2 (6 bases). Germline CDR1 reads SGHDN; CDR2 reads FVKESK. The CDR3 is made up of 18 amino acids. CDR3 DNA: TGTGCCAGCGGCCAAGGTGTGGCACTAGCCCCCTGGTACAATGAGCAGCTCTTC. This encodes CASGQGVALAPWYNEQLF.

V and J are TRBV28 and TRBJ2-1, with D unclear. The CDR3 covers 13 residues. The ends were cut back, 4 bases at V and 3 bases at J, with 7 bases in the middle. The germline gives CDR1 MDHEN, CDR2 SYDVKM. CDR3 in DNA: TGTGCCAGCAGTTCGGGCTGCTACAATGAGCAGTTCTTC. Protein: CASSSGCYNEQFF.

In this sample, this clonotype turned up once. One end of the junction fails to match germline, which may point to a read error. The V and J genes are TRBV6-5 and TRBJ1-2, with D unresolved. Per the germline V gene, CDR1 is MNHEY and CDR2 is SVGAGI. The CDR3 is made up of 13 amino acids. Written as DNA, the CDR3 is TGTGCCAGCGGTCGGGATCATAACTATGGCTGCACCTTC. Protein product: CASGRDHNYGCTF.

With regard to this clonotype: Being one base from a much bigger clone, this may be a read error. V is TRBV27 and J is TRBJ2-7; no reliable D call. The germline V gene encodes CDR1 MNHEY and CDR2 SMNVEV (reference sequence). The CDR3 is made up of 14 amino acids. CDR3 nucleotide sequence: TGTGCCAGGAGTTTAGGGCCCAGCCGCGGCGAGCAGTACTTC. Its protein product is CARSLGPSRGEQYF.

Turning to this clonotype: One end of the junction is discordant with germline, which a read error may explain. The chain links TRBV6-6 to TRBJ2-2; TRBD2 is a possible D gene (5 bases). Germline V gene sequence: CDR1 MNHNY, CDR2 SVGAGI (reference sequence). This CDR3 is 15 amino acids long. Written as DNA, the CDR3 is TGTGCCAACAGTTACTTAGCAGCGAACACCGGGGAGCTGTTGTTT. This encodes CANSYLAANTGELLF.

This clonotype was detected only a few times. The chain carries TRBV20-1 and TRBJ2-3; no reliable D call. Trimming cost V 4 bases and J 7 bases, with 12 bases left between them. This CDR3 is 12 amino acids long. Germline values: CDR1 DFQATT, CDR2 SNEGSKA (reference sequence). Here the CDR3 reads CSATKYPYTQYF. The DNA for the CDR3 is TGCAGTGCTACCAAATATCCATATACGCAGTATTTT.

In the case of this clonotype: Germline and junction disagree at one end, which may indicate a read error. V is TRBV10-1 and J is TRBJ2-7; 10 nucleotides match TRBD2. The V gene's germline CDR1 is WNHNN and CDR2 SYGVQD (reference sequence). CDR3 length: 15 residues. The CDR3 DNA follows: TGCGCCAGCAGTGAAGGGACTAGCGAAGATGACGAACAGTACTTC. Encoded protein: CASSEGTSEDDEQYF.

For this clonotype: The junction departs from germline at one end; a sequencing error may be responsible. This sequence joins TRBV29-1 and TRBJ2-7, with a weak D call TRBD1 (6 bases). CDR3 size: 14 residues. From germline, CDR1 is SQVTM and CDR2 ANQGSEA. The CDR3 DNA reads TGCAGTGTTGTAAACAGGGCAGCATCCCACGAGCAGTACTTC. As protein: CSVVNRAASHEQYF.

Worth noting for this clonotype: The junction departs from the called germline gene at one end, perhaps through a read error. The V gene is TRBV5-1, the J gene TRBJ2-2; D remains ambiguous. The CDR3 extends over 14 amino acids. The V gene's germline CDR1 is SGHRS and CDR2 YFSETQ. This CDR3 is CASHINGRSGELLF. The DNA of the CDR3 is TGCGCCAGCCATATAAACGGGCGGTCCGGAGAGCTGCTTTTT.

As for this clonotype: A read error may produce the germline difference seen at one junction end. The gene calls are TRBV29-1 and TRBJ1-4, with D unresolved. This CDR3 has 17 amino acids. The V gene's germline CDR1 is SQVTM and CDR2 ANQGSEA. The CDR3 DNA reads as TGCTGCGTTGAAGGATGCAGGCTAAGTGCAACTAATGAAAAACTGCTTTTT. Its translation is CCVEGCRLSATNEKLLF.

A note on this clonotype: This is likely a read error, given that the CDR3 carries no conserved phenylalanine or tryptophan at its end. CDR3 sequence: CASSLLGSSYEQYL. For the CDR3, the DNA is TGTGCCAGTAGTCTTCTTGGGAGCTCCTACGAGCAGTACCTC. The genes are TRBV12-3 or TRBV12-4 and TRBJ2-7; D perhaps matches TRBD2 (5 bases). CDR3 length: 14 residues. Trimming removed 9 bases at V and 0 bases at J, with 15 bases between.

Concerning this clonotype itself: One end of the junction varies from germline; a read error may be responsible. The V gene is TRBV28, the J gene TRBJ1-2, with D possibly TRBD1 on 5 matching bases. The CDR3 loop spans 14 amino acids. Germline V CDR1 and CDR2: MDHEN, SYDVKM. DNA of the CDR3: TGTGCCAGCAGTCCACCAGGGCCCAAAAATGGCTACACTTTC. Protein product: CASSPPGPKNGYTF.

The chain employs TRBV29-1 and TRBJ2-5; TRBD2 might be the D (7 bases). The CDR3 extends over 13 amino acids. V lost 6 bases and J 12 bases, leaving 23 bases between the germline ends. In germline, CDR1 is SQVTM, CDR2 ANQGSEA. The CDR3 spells CSVADRYQGTKYF. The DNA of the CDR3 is TGCAGCGTAGCGGACAGATACCAAGGGACTAAGTACTTC.

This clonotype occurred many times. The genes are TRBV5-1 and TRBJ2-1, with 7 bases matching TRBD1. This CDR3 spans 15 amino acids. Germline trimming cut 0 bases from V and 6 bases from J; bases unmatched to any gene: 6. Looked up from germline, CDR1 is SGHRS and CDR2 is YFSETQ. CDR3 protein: CASSLAVTGSNEQFF. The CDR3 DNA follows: TGCGCCAGCAGCTTGGCCGTGACAGGGTCCAATGAGCAGTTCTTC. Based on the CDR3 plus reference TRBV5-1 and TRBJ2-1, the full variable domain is KAGVTQTPRYLIKTRGQQVTLSCSPISGHRSVSWYQQTPGQGLQFLFEYFSETQRNKGNFPGRFSGRQFSNSRSEMNVSTLELGDSALYLCASSLAVTGSNEQFFGPGTRLTVL.

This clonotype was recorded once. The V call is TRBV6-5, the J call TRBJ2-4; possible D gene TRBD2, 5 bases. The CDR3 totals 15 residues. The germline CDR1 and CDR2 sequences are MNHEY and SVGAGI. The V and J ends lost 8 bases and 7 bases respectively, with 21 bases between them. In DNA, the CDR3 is TGTGCCAGCGGTTGCCACCGGGGTTCGGGGAACATTCAGTACTTC. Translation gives CASGCHRGSGNIQYF.

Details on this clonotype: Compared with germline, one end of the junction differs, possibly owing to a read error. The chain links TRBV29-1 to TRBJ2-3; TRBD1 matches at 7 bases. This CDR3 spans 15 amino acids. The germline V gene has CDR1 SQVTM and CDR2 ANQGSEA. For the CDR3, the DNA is TGCAACGCATATCCACAGGCCCACGGGACAGATATGCAGTATTTT. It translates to CNAYPQAHGTDMQYF.

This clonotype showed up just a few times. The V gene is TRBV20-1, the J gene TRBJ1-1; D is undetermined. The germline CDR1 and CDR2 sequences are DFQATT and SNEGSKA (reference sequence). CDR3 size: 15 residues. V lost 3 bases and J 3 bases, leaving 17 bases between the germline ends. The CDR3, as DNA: TGCAGTGCTAGCCCGCGAGGGATGAGGGACACTGAAGCTTTCTTT. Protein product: CSASPRGMRDTEAFF.